The 16 T cell receptor beta chains below all came from one sample that was sequenced in a study of Tregs in tolerant kidney transplant recipients. Related graft donors supplied nonmyeloablative bone marrow transplants, and mixed chimerism was transient. Measured with immunoSEQ multiplex PCR; TCRdb has only the in-frame clones, and not every one. The profile shows 50,000 to 55,000 clones, over 80% of them singletons. This specimen consisted of CD8+ T cells from blood (PBMCs), obtained 24 months after the transplant. These receptors all stem from a human patient who received a combined kidney and bone marrow transplant. Part of the T cell pool may stem from the graft donor.

The V gene is TRBV9, the J gene TRBJ2-6; 7 bases match TRBD1. Germline-derived CDR1 and CDR2 are SGDLS and YYNGEE. The CDR3 totals 18 residues. V lost 6 bases, J lost 0 bases, and 12 bases stayed unmatched. The CDR3: CASTRNPGQTSGANVLTF. CDR3 bases: TGTGCCAGCACAAGAAATCCGGGACAGACCTCTGGGGCCAACGTCCTGACTTTC.

In this sample, this clone turned up once. V and J are TRBV7-9 and TRBJ2-5; 10 bases are a match to TRBD2. This CDR3 comprises 16 residues. Germline trimming cut 5 bases from V and 2 bases from J; bases unmatched to any gene: 8. Germline assignment: CDR1 SEHNR and CDR2 FQNEAQ (reference sequence). This CDR3 is CASSVPLAGSQETQYF. In DNA form, the CDR3 reads TGTGCCAGCAGCGTCCCACTAGCGGGGAGTCAAGAGACCCAGTACTTC.

V is TRBV7-9 and J is TRBJ2-1, with D unresolved. This CDR3 is built from 10 residues. Looked up from germline, CDR1 is SEHNR and CDR2 is FQNEAQ (reference sequence). Trimming removed 7 bases from V and 7 bases from J, with 5 bases in between. The CDR3 loop reads CASTLNEQFF. CDR3 sequence (DNA): TGTGCCAGCACCCTAAATGAGCAGTTCTTC.

The gene calls are TRBV11-3 and TRBJ1-1; weak D call: TRBD1 (6 bases). Germline CDR1 is SGHNT and CDR2 is YENEEA. This CDR3 contains 14 residues. V dropped 1 base and J dropped 7 bases, with 13 bases sitting between them. Here the CDR3 reads CASSLALGRGEAFF. The CDR3 DNA is TGTGCCAGCAGCTTAGCCCTTGGCAGGGGTGAAGCTTTCTTT.

The V and J genes are TRBV7-9 and TRBJ1-4; D may be TRBD1 (5 bases). The germline CDR1 and CDR2 sequences are SEHNR and FQNEAQ (reference sequence). Trimming removed 5 bases from V and 4 bases from J, with 11 bases in between. This CDR3 has 14 amino acids. Written as DNA, the CDR3 is TGTGCCAGCAGCATGGGACTATTTAATGAAAAACTGTTTTTT. This translates into CASSMGLFNEKLFF.

This rearrangement joins TRBV14 to TRBJ2-7; tentative D call: TRBD1 (5 bases). Germline values: CDR1 SGHDN, CDR2 FVKESK. This CDR3 comprises 13 residues. V was cut by 3 bases and J by 3 bases, with 9 bases left in between. The CDR3 DNA reads TGTGCCAGCAGCCAGAGTCAGGGCTACGAGCAGTACTTC. This encodes CASSQSQGYEQYF. Full variable domain (rest looked up from reference TRBV14 and TRBJ2-7): EAGVTQFPSHSVIEKGQTVTLRCDPISGHDNLYWYRRVMGKEIKFLLHFVKESKQDESGMPNNRFLAERTGGTYSTLKVQPAELEDSGVYFCASSQSQGYEQYFGPGTRLTVT.

This clone was seen a single time. The J gene is TRBJ2-1, the V gene TRBV6-1, with 8 bases aligning to TRBD1. Germline V gene lookup returns CDR1 MNHNS and CDR2 SASEGT. The junction had 5 bases not matched to a gene; V was cut back by 3 bases and J by 1 base. The CDR3 is 16 residues long. CDR3 DNA: TGTGCCAGCAGTGAGGGGCAGGGGGCTTCCTACAATGAGCAGTTCTTC. This translates into CASSEGQGASYNEQFF.

The V and J genes are TRBV11-1 and TRBJ2-1; 7 bases are shared with TRBD2. The ends lost 5 bases at V and 4 bases at J; junction bases unmatched: 2. The germline CDR1 and CDR2 sequences are SGHAT and FQDESV (reference sequence). The CDR3 is 13 amino acids. CDR3 residues: CASSASGYNEQFF. The CDR3, as DNA: TGTGCCAGCAGCGCTAGCGGATACAATGAGCAGTTCTTC.

The V gene is TRBV5-6, the J gene TRBJ1-5; possibly TRBD1 for D (5 bases). The germline V gene has CDR1 SGHDT and CDR2 YYEEEE. The V end lost 2 bases, the J end lost 4 bases, and 13 bases lay between the germline ends. The CDR3 consists of 15 residues. CDR3 sequence (DNA): TGTGCCAGCAGCTTCGGGCAGGGTTTAAATCAGCCCCAGCATTTT. Translated, it gives CASSFGQGLNQPQHF.

The V call is TRBV5-6, the J call TRBJ1-5, with D perhaps matching TRBD1 (6 bases). The CDR3 sequence is 13 residues long. CDR1 and CDR2 from the germline V gene are SGHDT and YYEEEE. The ends were cut back, 3 bases at V and 7 bases at J, with 11 bases in the middle. The CDR3 sequence is CASSWGTLQPQHF. In DNA, the CDR3 is TGTGCCAGCAGCTGGGGGACATTACAGCCCCAGCATTTT.

The chain joins TRBV30 to TRBJ1-2; weak D call: TRBD1 (5 bases). The CDR3 is 15 amino acids. Deletions cut 0 bases from V and 6 bases from J, with 17 bases between. The germline V gene encodes CDR1 GTSNPN and CDR2 SVGIG (reference sequence). The DNA for the CDR3 is TGTGCCTGGAGTGTAGGGGTACCCCCAGTTGATGGCTACACCTTC. Encoded protein: CAWSVGVPPVDGYTF. The full variable domain, in which reference TRBV30 and TRBJ1-2 provide the parts outside the CDR3, is SQTIHQWPATLVQPVGSPLSLECTVEGTSNPNLYWYRQAAGRGLQLLFYSVGIGQISSEVPQNLSASRPQDRQFILSSKKLLLSDSGFYLCAWSVGVPPVDGYTFGSGTRLTVV.

V usage is TRBV14 and J usage is TRBJ2-3; D is possibly TRBD2 (5 bases). Germline V gene lookup returns CDR1 SGHDN and CDR2 FVKESK. The CDR3 has 14 residues. The V gene lost 4 bases and the J gene lost 5 bases, with 13 bases spanning the gap. The CDR3 DNA follows: TGTGCCAGCAGCCTAAGCCGGGAAATAGATACGCAGTATTTT. It encodes CASSLSREIDTQYF.

V and J are TRBV27 and TRBJ1-5; D not resolved. The germline V and J ends were trimmed by 3 bases and 0 bases, with 3 bases remaining between them. Germline V CDR1 and CDR2: MNHEY, SMNVEV (reference sequence). The CDR3 consists of 13 residues. CDR3 loop: CASSFYSNQPQHF. Here the CDR3 DNA reads TGTGCCAGCAGTTTTTATAGCAATCAGCCCCAGCATTTT.

V usage is TRBV4-2 and J usage is TRBJ2-7; 9 positions match TRBD2. CDR3 length: 17 amino acids. Germline loops: CDR1 LGHNA, CDR2 YNFKEQ. V lost 3 bases, J lost 6 bases, and 15 bases stayed unmatched. The CDR3 DNA is TGTGCCAGCAGCCATTCGAATGGGCGGGAGGGCCTTTTCGAGCAGTACTTC. Its protein is CASSHSNGREGLFEQYF.

J is TRBJ1-2 and V is TRBV11-2, with TRBD1 as a possible D gene (5 bases). CDR3 length: 16 residues. With 2 bases removed from V and 6 bases from J, the gap between germline ends came to 19 bases. CDR1 is SGHAT, CDR2 FQNNGV, per germline. The CDR3 is CASSLPVGREENGYTF. CDR3 DNA: TGTGCCAGCAGCTTACCAGTGGGGCGGGAAGAGAATGGCTACACCTTC. The full variable domain, completed using reference TRBV11-2 and TRBJ1-2, is EAGVAQSPRYKIIEKRQSVAFWCNPISGHATLYWYQQILGQGPKLLIQFQNNGVVDDSQLPKDRFSAERLKGVDSTLKIQPAKLEDSAVYLCASSLPVGREENGYTFGSGTRLTVV.

The chain links TRBV19 to TRBJ2-1; 10 nucleotides align to TRBD2. Germline-derived CDR1 and CDR2 are LNHDA and SQIVND (reference sequence). CDR3 length: 15 amino acids. V trimming: 3 bases; J trimming: 3 bases; junction bases outside the gene matches: 2. The CDR3 bases are TGTGCCAGTAGTATTGGACTAGCGGACTACAATGAGCAGTTCTTC. Translated, it gives CASSIGLADYNEQFF.